Shown below are 24 T cell receptor beta chains from a single sample sequenced in a study of identical twins (dated by TCRdb to the mid-2010s). The receptor library was made with 5' RACE. The data were produced on an Illumina HiSeq 2000. The public reads were run again by TCRdb, first through fastp at Q25 and then through MiXCR, and only productive beta chains were kept. Each record represents a unique CDR3 protein, reported with the most common genes and DNA among its rows. A total of roughly 690,000 distinct CDR3 sequences appear in this sample, 21% of them only once. Of the sample, roughly 4% is held by the ten largest clones. These records were also assigned to another study, of T cells expressing NK-cell markers.

Specimen: PBMCs. The receptor source for this set is a woman younger than 35 in good health.

This clonotype was observed at least ten times. The rearrangement joins TRBV20-1 to TRBJ2-1; D perhaps matches TRBD2 (5 bases). There are 14 residues in the CDR3. Germline CDR1 reads DFQATT; CDR2 reads SNEGSKA (reference sequence). V shed 0 bases and J shed 4 bases, with 10 bases lying between them. CDR3 in DNA: TGCAGTGCTAGAGATGTCCGGGGTTACAATGAGCAGTTCTTC. Translation: CSARDVRGYNEQFF.

This clonotype showed up just a few times. The rearrangement links TRBV12-3 or TRBV12-4 to TRBJ2-1; 7 bases fit TRBD2. The CDR3 spans 12 residues. Trimming cost V 6 bases and J 9 bases; bases outside gene matches: 5. CDR3 region: CASSTGTTEQFF. Here the CDR3 DNA reads TGTGCCAGCAGCACCGGGACTACTGAGCAGTTCTTC.

The rearrangement joins TRBV7-9 to TRBJ1-1; D is possibly TRBD1 (5 bases). CDR1 SEHNR and CDR2 FQNEAQ come from the germline V gene (reference sequence). The CDR3 is 16 amino acids. V lost 7 bases, J lost 7 bases, and 25 bases lay in between. CDR3 region: CASTRRGRGFDDEAFF. The CDR3 region has the DNA TGTGCCAGCACCCGAAGGGGAAGGGGTTTTGATGATGAAGCTTTCTTT.

This clonotype has just a few counts. V and J are TRBV6-1 and TRBJ2-1, with D maybe TRBD2 (6 bases). CDR3 length: 16 amino acids. Germline V lookup: CDR1 MNHNS, CDR2 SASEGT. V lost 5 bases and J lost 10, with 24 bases in between. For the CDR3, the DNA is TGTGCCAGCAGTCAGGCCGGGACTTCTGGCGCGTTAGAGCAGTTCTTC. It specifies CASSQAGTSGALEQFF.

This clonotype was seen only a few times. The gene calls are TRBV5-1 and TRBJ1-5; D unclear. The CDR3 contains 13 residues. V gave up 4 bases and J gave up 8 bases, with 13 bases separating them. Germline values: CDR1 SGHRS, CDR2 YFSETQ. CDR3 region: CASSVAGPEPQHF. The DNA of the CDR3 is TGCGCCAGCAGCGTCGCAGGTCCAGAGCCCCAGCATTTT.

The chain combines TRBV29-1 with TRBJ2-1, with TRBD1 as a possible D gene (5 bases). The CDR3 contains 15 residues. V lost 3 bases and J lost 3, with 15 bases in between. Germline V gene data show CDR1 as SQVTM and CDR2 as ANQGSEA. DNA for the CDR3: TGCAGCGTTGATAACCGCGACAGTCTCTACAATGAGCAGTTCTTC. This codes for CSVDNRDSLYNEQFF.

The sample holds many counts of this clonotype. The junction departs from the called germline gene at one end, perhaps through a read error. The chain couples TRBV29-1 to TRBJ2-3; TRBD2 aligns across 8 bases. Germline CDR1 SQVTM, CDR2 ANQGSEA. The CDR3 loop spans 14 amino acids. CDR3 amino acids: CSVEGGAGVDTQYF. CDR3 DNA: TGCAGCGTCGAAGGGGGAGCGGGGGTGGATACGCAGTATTTT.

This clonotype was found a few times. The rearrangement links TRBV29-1 to TRBJ1-1; no reliable D call. This CDR3 is built from 8 residues. CDR1 is SQVTM and CDR2 is ANQGSEA in the germline V gene. V lost 4 bases and J lost 11, with 5 bases in between. The CDR3 reads CSVGMAFF. DNA for the CDR3: TGCAGCGTTGGTATGGCTTTCTTT. Using reference TRBV29-1 and TRBJ1-1 for the parts outside the CDR3, the full variable domain is SAVISQKPSRDICQRGTSLTIQCQVDSQVTMMFWYRQQPGQSLTLIATANQGSEATYESGFVIDKFPISRPNLTFSTLTVSNMSPEDSSIYLCSVGMAFFGQGTRLTVV.

This clonotype was counted many times. The chain joins TRBV5-1 to TRBJ2-1; 10 bases line up with TRBD1. V was pared by 7 bases and J by 2 bases, with 6 bases of the junction left unmatched. Germline V gene sequence: CDR1 SGHRS, CDR2 YFSETQ. The CDR3 consists of 15 residues. This CDR3 is CASRSGTGAYNEQFF. CDR3 coding DNA: TGCGCCAGCCGATCCGGGACAGGGGCCTACAATGAGCAGTTCTTC. Using reference TRBV5-1 and TRBJ2-1 for the parts outside the CDR3, the full variable domain is KAGVTQTPRYLIKTRGQQVTLSCSPISGHRSVSWYQQTPGQGLQFLFEYFSETQRNKGNFPGRFSGRQFSNSRSEMNVSTLELGDSALYLCASRSGTGAYNEQFFGPGTRLTVL.

V is TRBV20-1 and J is TRBJ1-2, with D unresolved. CDR1 is DFQATT, CDR2 SNEGSKA, per germline (reference sequence). The V and J ends lost 6 bases and 7 bases respectively, with 12 bases between them. CDR3 length: 11 residues. Here the CDR3 DNA reads TGCAGTGCCCCCATGCCCTCTGGCTACACCTTC. It encodes CSAPMPSGYTF.

The chain has TRBV5-1 and TRBJ2-7; possible D gene TRBD2, 5 bases. The CDR3 runs to 15 residues. V lost 3 bases and J lost 2, with 15 bases in between. Germline CDR1 reads SGHRS; CDR2 reads YFSETQ. This chain's CDR3 is CASSSPEGRTYEQYF. CDR3 bases: TGCGCCAGCAGCTCCCCCGAGGGTAGGACCTACGAGCAGTACTTC.

The V call is TRBV7-2, the J call TRBJ2-7; the match to TRBD1 covers 9 bases. The CDR3 loop spans 14 amino acids. Germline lookup yields CDR1 SGHTA and CDR2 FQGNSA. V shed 8 bases and J 9 bases; nucleotides not matched to a gene: 14. For the CDR3, the DNA is TGTGCCAGCTCCAAGACAGGGGGGGTTCGTGTGCAGTACTTC. This translates into CASSKTGGVRVQYF.

This chain links TRBV24-1 with TRBJ2-1; no clear D gene. Germline CDR1 reads KGHDR; CDR2 reads SFDVKD. The CDR3 runs to 13 residues. V shed 7 bases and J shed 8 bases, with 14 bases lying between them. The CDR3, as DNA: TGTGCCACCAGACCTACCCTCCCGGATGAGCAGTTCTTC. Translation: CATRPTLPDEQFF.

The sample holds many counts of this clonotype. V usage is TRBV5-1 and J usage is TRBJ1-1; D not resolved. V was clipped by 0 bases and J by 0 bases, with 9 bases between them. The CDR3 runs 15 residues. The germline V gene encodes CDR1 SGHRS and CDR2 YFSETQ. The CDR3 DNA reads as TGCGCCAGCAGCTTGGCCACAGTAATGAACACTGAAGCTTTCTTT. This codes for CASSLATVMNTEAFF.

The J gene is TRBJ1-5, the V gene TRBV20-1, with 7 positions matching TRBD1. Germline CDR1 is DFQATT and CDR2 is SNEGSKA (reference sequence). V shed 0 bases and J 4 bases; nucleotides not matched to a gene: 6. This CDR3 comprises 15 residues. The CDR3 region has the DNA TGCAGTGCTAGAGATCCCGACAGGGCTAATCAGCCCCAGCATTTT. The encoded protein is CSARDPDRANQPQHF.

V usage is TRBV30 and J usage is TRBJ2-1, with a tentative D call TRBD2 (5 bases). The CDR3 sequence is 13 residues long. V lost 1 base, J lost 7 bases, and 11 bases lay in between. CDR1 is GTSNPN, CDR2 SVGIG, per germline (reference sequence). CDR3 loop: CAWSGLARNEQFF. CDR3 DNA: TGTGCCTGGAGTGGGCTAGCTCGGAATGAGCAGTTCTTC.

The DNA for the CDR3 is TGTGCCAGCGTCGGACTAGCGCTATACAATGAGCAGTTCTTC. Its translation is CASVGLALYNEQFF. This chain connects TRBV7-9 to TRBJ2-1, with 9 bases identical to TRBD2. Trimming took 8 bases from V and 4 from J; bases not matched to a gene: 6. Germline V gene data show CDR1 as SEHNR and CDR2 as FQNEAQ (reference sequence). The CDR3 length is 14 residues.

Here the CDR3 DNA reads TGTGCCAGCAGCTTAGTACAGGGCAATAGGGACACTGAAGCTTTCTTT. Its translation: CASSLVQGNRDTEAFF. The chain uses TRBV7-6 and TRBJ1-1; D possibly corresponds to TRBD1 (6 bases). V was cut by 1 base and J by 3 bases, with 15 bases left in between. The length of the CDR3 is 16 residues. Per germline, CDR1 SGHVS and CDR2 FNYEAQ.

The J gene is TRBJ1-1, the V gene TRBV10-1; no firm D call. The germline V and J ends were trimmed by 6 bases and 3 bases, with 11 bases remaining between them. The length of the CDR3 is 13 residues. Germline V gene data show CDR1 as WNHNN and CDR2 as SYGVQD (reference sequence). CDR3: CASSHGRDTEAFF. The CDR3 DNA sequence: TGCGCCAGCAGCCACGGACGGGACACTGAAGCTTTCTTT.

This clonotype was detected a few times. The V call is TRBV12-5, the J call TRBJ1-2; D might be TRBD1 (5 bases). CDR3 size: 15 residues. Germline V gives CDR1 LGHNT, CDR2 FRNRAP. Between the trimmed V and J ends, which lost 6 bases and 4 bases, there was a span of 18 bases. The CDR3 DNA follows: TGTGCTAGTGGCGATCAAGGGGTTTCAGGCTATGGCTACACCTTC. This codes for CASGDQGVSGYGYTF.

Only a few counts were recorded for this clonotype. The chain is built from TRBV29-1 and TRBJ2-1; TRBD1 aligns across 9 bases. CDR1 is SQVTM, CDR2 ANQGSEA, per germline. J was trimmed by 4 bases and V by 8 bases; bases with no gene match: 6. The CDR3 length is 13 residues. CDR3 amino acids: CSTGQGRYNEQFF. CDR3 DNA: TGCAGCACCGGACAGGGGAGATACAATGAGCAGTTCTTC.

V usage is TRBV18 and J usage is TRBJ2-7, with 9 nucleotides matching TRBD2. Unmatched junction bases numbered 6, after V lost 3 bases and J lost 0 bases. The CDR3 loop spans 16 amino acids. Germline V gene data show CDR1 as KGHSH and CDR2 as LQKENI. CDR3 loop: CASSPIAGESSYEQYF. CDR3 in DNA: TGTGCCAGCTCACCGATAGCGGGAGAGAGCTCCTACGAGCAGTACTTC.

This clonotype was detected only a few times. The rearrangement uses TRBV24-1 and TRBJ2-5; 7 bases are a match to TRBD1. The CDR3 is 14 residues long. From germline, CDR1 is KGHDR and CDR2 SFDVKD. V trimming: 4 bases; J trimming: 5 bases; junction bases outside the gene matches: 6. CDR3 loop: CATSESDRAETQYF. Here the CDR3 DNA reads TGTGCCACCAGTGAGTCAGACAGGGCTGAGACCCAGTACTTC.

The sample holds a few counts of this clonotype. The rearrangement links TRBV6-6 to TRBJ2-7; no firm D call. The CDR3 consists of 12 residues. V shed 4 bases and J shed 7 bases, with 11 bases lying between them. Germline V gene data show CDR1 as MNHNY and CDR2 as SVGAGI (reference sequence). The CDR3 nucleotides are TGTGCCAGCAGTTCCGACTCTGGAGAGCAGTACTTC. Its translation: CASSSDSGEQYF.